These T cell receptor beta chains were read from a single sample in a study of T cells after yellow fever vaccination. TCRdb redid the calling of the 5' RACE reads with MiXCR, one entry per CDR3 protein. The profile shows about 580,000 distinct CDR3 sequences, roughly a sixth of them singletons. The specimen comprised PBMCs, sampled more than 4 days after the first yellow fever vaccination. The receptors stem from a man younger than 35 who received the YFV17D yellow fever vaccine. Each CDR3 is given with its conserved first and last residue. The order of the fields is J gene, D gene, clone size, V gene, CDR3 DNA, CDR3 protein. A D gene is named only where the DNA matches it firmly. Part of the rows lack a size; the others show once, few, many or a class for expanded clones.

>TRBJ1-6|-|many|TRBV27
TGTGCCAGCAAAGGGGTAGGGTCACCCCTCCACTTT
CASKGVGSPLHF
>TRBJ1-1|TRBD1|-|TRBV5-1
TGCGCCAGCAGCTTGGGACAGGGTTTGGCGAACACTGAAGCTTTCTTT
CASSLGQGLANTEAFF
>TRBJ1-2|-|many|TRBV4-2
TGTGCCAGCAGCCAAAGGCTGACAGATGGCTACACCTTC
CASSQRLTDGYTF
>TRBJ2-4|TRBD2|-|TRBV20-1
TGCAGTGCTAGTCAAGCGGGGGCCAAAAACATTCAGTACTTC
CSASQAGAKNIQYF
>TRBJ2-5|TRBD1|-|TRBV2
TGTGCCACCAGGGACAGGGTGACCCAGTACTTC
CATRDRVTQYF
>TRBJ1-5|-|few|TRBV5-1
TGCGCCAGCAGCTTGGGTCCGCAGGGCCCACTCAATCAGCCCCAGCATTTT
CASSLGPQGPLNQPQHF
>TRBJ2-5|-|few|TRBV7-9
TGTGCCAGCAGCCGTACACCAGGAACCCGCCAAGAGACCCAGTACTTC
CASSRTPGTRQETQYF
>TRBJ2-5|TRBD1|few|TRBV10-3
TGTGCCATCAGGGGGGACAGGGGAAAAGAGACCCAGTACTTC
CAIRGDRGKETQYF
>TRBJ2-3|TRBD2|-|TRBV5-1
TGCGCCAGCAGGAGGACTAGCGGGGGACCAACAGATACGCAGTATTTT
CASRRTSGGPTDTQYF
>TRBJ2-7|-|-|TRBV6-1
TGTGCCAGCAGTGAAATTGGGTCAGGCTCCTACGAGCAGTACTTC
CASSEIGSGSYEQYF
>TRBJ2-1|TRBD2|few|TRBV27
TGTGCCAGCAGCGTAGTAGCGGGGTACAATGAGCAGTTCTTC
CASSVVAGYNEQFF
>TRBJ2-5|TRBD2|many|TRBV6-5
TGTGCCAGCAGTTACCCCGGACTAGCGGGGGGAGAGACCCAGTACTTC
CASSYPGLAGGETQYF
>TRBJ2-1|TRBD1|few|TRBV5-1
TGCGCCAGCAGCTTGCTCCAGGGGGTATACAATGAGCAGTTCTTC
CASSLLQGVYNEQFF
>TRBJ2-5|-|few|TRBV7-2
TGTGCCAGCAGCTTAATCGGGGCGTACCAAGAGACCCAGTACTTC
CASSLIGAYQETQYF
>TRBJ2-7|TRBD2|few|TRBV28
TGTGCCAGCAGTTCTTACTATGGGGACTCTAGCGGGGGATTCCCCTACGAGCAGTACTTC
CASSSYYGDSSGGFPYEQYF
>TRBJ2-5|-|few|TRBV7-2
TGTGCCAGCAGCTTCTACGGGCCCCAAGAGACCCAGTACTTC
CASSFYGPQETQYF
>TRBJ2-7|TRBD1|-|TRBV4-1
TGCGCCAGCAGCCAAGTTTCAGGGGGCTACCACGAGCAGTACTTC
CASSQVSGGYHEQYF
>TRBJ1-5|-|few|TRBV12-3/TRBV12-4
TGTGCCAGCAGTTTAGCCAGCTCTGTTCAGCCCCAGCATTTT
CASSLASSVQPQHF
>TRBJ1-1|-|few|TRBV10-3
TGTGCCACTGGACAGCCGAACACTGAAGCTTTCTTT
CATGQPNTEAFF
>TRBJ1-2|-|-|TRBV29-1
TGCAGCGTTGAAGCAGGAGTAATGAACTATGGCTACACCTTC
CSVEAGVMNYGYTF
>TRBJ1-4|-|-|TRBV4-3
TGCGCCAGCAGCCAAGAGGCCAGGGAAGACGAAAAACTGTTTTTT
CASSQEAREDEKLFF
>TRBJ2-3|TRBD2|many|TRBV7-9
TGTGCCAGCAGCACCCCTCTAGCGGGGGGCACAGATACGCAGTATTTT
CASSTPLAGGTDTQYF
>TRBJ2-4|-|-|TRBV5-1
TGCGCCAGCAGCTGGGGGGGCGTAGCCAAAAACATTCAGTACTTC
CASSWGGVAKNIQYF
>TRBJ2-1|TRBD2|-|TRBV11-2
TGTGCCAGCAGCTTAACTCAAATTTTAGCGGGGGGGCGTTCAAATGAGCAGTTCTTC
CASSLTQILAGGRSNEQFF
>TRBJ2-5|-|many|TRBV11-3
TGTGCCAGCAGCTTAGGAGGGGCTAGCCATATCCAGTACTTC
CASSLGGASHIQYF
>TRBJ2-1|-|few|TRBV5-1
TGCGCCAGCAGCTTGCTGAGACTAGGTGACAATGAGCAGTTCTTC
CASSLLRLGDNEQFF
>TRBJ2-2|TRBD1|many|TRBV6-2/TRBV6-3
TGTGCCACCGGACAGGTACCGAACACCGGGGAGCTGTTTTTT
CATGQVPNTGELFF
>TRBJ2-2|-|-|TRBV13
TGTGCCAGCAGTCTTAACCCGGGGGCCGGGGAGCTGTTTTTT
CASSLNPGAGELFF